Sequencing of this T cell receptor (beta chain) was carried out in a study of blood T cells in healthy people across ages. Study observations and caveats: Those diversity estimates obtained from one million T cells were thought to be underestimates. In older individuals, TCR beta diversity per million T cells was lower, falling roughly linearly with age.

Combining a sample-barcoded 5' primer with a J-beta primer mix, a second PCR ran for about 7 to 11 cycles. TCRdb called the 5' RACE reads again in MiXCR, with one record for every CDR3 protein. The data show approximately 1.5 million distinct CDR3 sequences, roughly 43% seen once. As for this clonotype: Its target is not known. One junction end does not reproduce the germline sequence, and a read error may be involved.

Healthy Caucasians from Russia aged roughly 6 to 90 served as donors. The CDR3 has 17 residues. Germline CDR1 is SGHDN and CDR2 is FVKESK. The TCR originated in a woman between 18 and 29 years old in good health. Material: blood. V usage is TRBV14 and J usage is TRBJ2-5, with D unclear. CDR3 nucleotide sequence: TGTGTCAGCAGCCAAGTGAAGGTAGAACCGTTAGACGATGAGCAGTACTTC. This sequence encodes CVSSQVKVEPLDDEQYF.